The source of this T cell receptor beta chain is a study of CD4 T cell repertoires in COVID-19. Study in general: Other coronavirus spike proteins restimulated relabeled CFSE-low cells expanded with IL-2 for about 10 days.

Germline V gives CDR1 SGHAT, CDR2 FQNNGV. This CDR3 is built from 14 residues. The V and J ends lost 6 bases and 4 bases, in that order; junction bases with no gene match: 8. Some clones are missing from TCRdb's copy, which holds only in-frame ones; the method was immunoSEQ multiplex PCR. The repertoire includes about 75,000 clones, roughly 80% of them detected once, and over 0.45% sits in the top ten. Study-wide results and limits: Several top expanded SARS-CoV-2-reactive clonotypes were shared by two or three memory subsets. SARS-CoV and/or HKU1 spike cultures shared between about 7 and 26% of SARS-CoV-2 clonotypes.

As regards this clone: What it binds is unknown.

This TCR derives from a human donor who had COVID-19. The V call is TRBV11-2, the J call TRBJ1-2; 7 bases are shared with TRBD1. The input for sequencing was CD4+ T cells from peripheral blood, taken after recovery from COVID-19. The CDR3 spells CASSYTQGGYGYTF. CDR3 sequence (DNA): TGTGCCAGCAGTTATACTCAGGGGGGCTATGGCTACACCTTC.